These T cell receptor beta chains were read from a single sample in a study of Ad26.COV2.S vaccination and SARS-CoV-2 variants. The data were produced by immunoSEQ multiplex PCR, yet TCRdb's version contains in-frame clones alone and is incomplete. The table shows fewer than 600,000 clones, with 89% occurring only once. The specimen comprised peripheral blood, sampled in a trial of Ad26.COV2.S vaccine versus placebo. The origin of the receptors is a person between 18 and 60 years old who received the Ad26.COV2.S COVID-19 vaccine or a placebo. CDR3s include the opening cysteine and the closing phenylalanine or tryptophan. The order of the fields is J gene, V gene, CDR3 protein.

TRBJ1-5 | TRBV15 | CATSRDRGRGQPQHF
TRBJ1-1 | TRBV6-6 | CASSYGPTNTEAFF
TRBJ1-1 | TRBV19 | CASSSRGGNTEAFF
TRBJ2-7 | TRBV5-6 | CASSYRDSFYEQYF
TRBJ1-1 | TRBV28 | CASSQNTEAFF
TRBJ1-1 | TRBV18 | CASSPLGGVAFF
TRBJ1-2 | TRBV7-2 | CASSLVGGGYGYTF
TRBJ1-5 | TRBV6-6 | CASSYSQGAYQPQHF
TRBJ1-1 | TRBV7-9 | CASSRSPGDEAFF
TRBJ2-7 | TRBV7-9 | CASSSRTGGGYEQYF
TRBJ1-6 | TRBV28 | CASSSAGTGNSPLHF
TRBJ1-5 | TRBV24-1 | CATGQGGNQPQHF
TRBJ1-6 | TRBV2 | CASSEARSPLDSPLHF
TRBJ2-3 | TRBV7-9 | CASSSFRLASTDTQYF
TRBJ2-1 | TRBV4-3 | CASSQKNRGALYNEQFF
TRBJ2-5 | TRBV12-3/TRBV12-4 | CASKLYRQETQYF
TRBJ1-1 | TRBV7-8 | CASILQAMDTEAFF
TRBJ2-1 | TRBV11-3 | CASSSSSYNEQFF
TRBJ2-7 | TRBV20-1 | CYRGGTYEQYF
TRBJ2-5 | TRBV10-3 | CAISDRDPAGETQYF
TRBJ2-7 | TRBV29-1 | CSIQREYEQYF
TRBJ2-7 | TRBV19 | CASSRPGQGAEQYF
TRBJ2-7 | TRBV11-2 | CASSLAREQYF
TRBJ2-7 | TRBV15 | CATSRDTPPPLYEQYF
TRBJ1-2 | TRBV6-7 | CASRPYGYTF
TRBJ2-2 | TRBV21-1 | CASSKRRLRQPNTGELFF
TRBJ2-7 | TRBV28 | CASNTAGSYEQYF
TRBJ1-5 | TRBV28 | CASRTNSNQPQHF
TRBJ2-1 | TRBV6-4 | CASSRDRGDWQFF